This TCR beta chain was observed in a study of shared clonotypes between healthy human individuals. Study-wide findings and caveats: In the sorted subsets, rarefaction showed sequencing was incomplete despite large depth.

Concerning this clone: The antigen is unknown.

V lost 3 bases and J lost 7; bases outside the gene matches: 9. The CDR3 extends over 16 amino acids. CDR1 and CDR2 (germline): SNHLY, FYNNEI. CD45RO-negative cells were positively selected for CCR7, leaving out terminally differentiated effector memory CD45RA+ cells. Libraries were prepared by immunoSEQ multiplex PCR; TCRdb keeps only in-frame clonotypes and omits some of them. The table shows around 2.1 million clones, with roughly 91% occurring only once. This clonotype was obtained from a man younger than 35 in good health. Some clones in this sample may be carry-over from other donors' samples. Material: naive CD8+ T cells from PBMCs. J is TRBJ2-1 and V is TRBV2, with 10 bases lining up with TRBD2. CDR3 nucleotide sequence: TGTGCCAGCAGTGATCGGGCTAGCGGGAGTTCTAATGAGCAGTTCTTC. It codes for CASSDRASGSSNEQFF.